This T cell receptor beta chain originates from a study of blood T cells in healthy people across ages. V gave up 1 base and J gave up 7 bases, with 8 bases separating them. This CDR3 contains 13 residues. Per germline, CDR1 SGHAT and CDR2 FQNNGV. Next came a second PCR, run for roughly 7 to 12 cycles, which used a sample-barcoded 5' primer along with a J-beta primer mix. MiXCR, applied by TCRdb to the 5' RACE reads, yields one record per CDR3 protein. This sample has some 710,000 distinct CDR3 sequences, with 35% to 60% found just once. The chain is built from TRBV11-2 and TRBJ2-1; the D is unclear. The receptor was isolated from a man at least 80 years old in good health. The specimen was blood. CDR3 in amino acids: CASSLGFRNEQFF. The CDR3, as DNA: TGTGCCAGCAGCTTAGGATTTAGGAATGAGCAGTTCTTC.